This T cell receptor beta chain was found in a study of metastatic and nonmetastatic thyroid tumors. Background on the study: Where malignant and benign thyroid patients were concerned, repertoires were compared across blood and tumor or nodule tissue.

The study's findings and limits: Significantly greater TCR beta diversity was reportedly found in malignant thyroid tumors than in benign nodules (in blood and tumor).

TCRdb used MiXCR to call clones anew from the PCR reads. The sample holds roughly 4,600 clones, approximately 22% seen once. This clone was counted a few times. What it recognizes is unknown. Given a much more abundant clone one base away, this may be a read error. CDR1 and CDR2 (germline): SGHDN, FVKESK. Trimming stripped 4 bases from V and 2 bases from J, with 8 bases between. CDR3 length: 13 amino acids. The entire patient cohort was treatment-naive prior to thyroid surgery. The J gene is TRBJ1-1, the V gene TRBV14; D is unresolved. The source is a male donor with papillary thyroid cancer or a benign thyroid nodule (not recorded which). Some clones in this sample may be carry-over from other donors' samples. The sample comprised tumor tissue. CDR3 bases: TGTGCCAGCAGCCCTAACAGTAACACTGAAGCTTTCTTT. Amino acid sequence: CASSPNSNTEAFF.